This TCR beta chain was identified during a study of blood T cell repertoires in COVID-19. Overall study: The United States, Italy and Spain provided the acute and convalescent COVID-19 samples. Sample material is recorded as cDNA or gDNA derived from T cells, B-cell-depleted T cells, or PBMCs.

CDR1 is KGHSH and CDR2 is LQKENI in the germline V gene. This CDR3 is built from 13 residues. V was trimmed by 3 bases and J by 6 bases, leaving 12 bases between them. The assay was immunoSEQ multiplex PCR, and TCRdb's table has in-frame clones only and misses some. The sample holds approximately 120,000 clones, 75% to 90% seen once. The rearrangement joins TRBV18 to TRBJ2-7; maybe TRBD2 (5 bases). This TCR came from a human donor in a cohort sampled during active COVID-19. The sequencing sample was made of peripheral blood. CDR3: CASSPSDLGEQYV. The CDR3 DNA follows: TGTGCCAGCTCACCCTCGGACTTGGGCGAGCAGTACGTC.